This T cell receptor beta chain appears in the sequencing data of a study of T cells in Graves' hyperthyroidism and ophthalmopathy (dated by TCRdb to 2018 to 2020). Regarding the research as a whole: Peripheral blood samples were taken at the time of initial diagnosis, prior to any treatment. After sampling, hyperthyroidism patients received methimazole starting at 30 mg daily, and ophthalmopathy patients received high-dose intravenous methylprednisolone. Whether ophthalmopathy could be predicted prospectively was tested in an independent validation cohort made up of under 20 hyperthyroidism patients plus 17 patients who later progressed to ophthalmopathy. For training and testing, the approximately 92 patients in the discovery cohort were randomly divided in a 7:3 ratio. According to the paper, TCR Vbeta CDR3 sequencing was carried out on 135 peripheral blood samples, which came from 40 to 45 ophthalmopathy, under 80 hyperthyroidism and some 17 progressor patients. In roughly six Graves' hyperthyroidism patients, the study also compared T-cell repertoires from thyroid tissue with T-cell repertoires from blood. To identify distinguishing TCR V-J signatures, a discovery cohort of about 95 patients was used, comprising 40 to 45 with Graves' ophthalmopathy and about 59 with stable Graves' hyperthyroidism. Study-wide conclusions, independent of this receptor: Most expanded thyroid clonotypes (frequency above 0.001) were also detected in blood, a finding suggesting that blood repertoires may reflect thyroid immune responses. No statistical method was used to set the sample size in advance, and investigators knew the group allocation. Ophthalmopathy was separated from stable hyperthyroidism by a 13 V-J signature model, with 87.88% sensitivity and roughly 84% specificity obtained in cross-validation and 80%/75% obtained in testing. In validation, progression to ophthalmopathy was predicted by the model with more than 65% sensitivity and just over 72% specificity, a median of 6.5 months before onset.

In regard to this clonotype: No cognate antigen has been identified for it. Germline is not matched at one junction end, which may reflect a read error.

Stable Graves' hyperthyroidism was defined as no progression to ophthalmopathy during 18 months of follow-up. Hyperthyroidism patients were newly diagnosed, had a disease duration of under 2 months, and were aged 18 to 65 years. Any patient with an uncontrolled infection, another autoimmune disease, pregnancy or lactation was excluded. Clinical symptoms, serum thyroxine and TRAb, thyroid ultrasound, and orbital computed tomography formed the basis for the diagnoses. PBMCs were separated from 10 ml of fresh peripheral blood using Ficoll-Paque density gradient centrifugation. Trizol reagent was used to extract total RNA, and RNA quality was then checked on an Agilent 2100 Bioanalyzer. The TCR beta CDR3 regions were amplified from RNA transcripts. A first-round RT-PCR of the TCR CDR3 used the HTBI primer set with the Qiagen OneStep RT-PCR kit. The libraries were constructed in a second round of multiplex PCR and then size-selected and purified. Libraries were sequenced paired-end with 100 bp reads on an Illumina HiSeq2000. As for the authors' bioinformatics: SOAPnuke was used to process the raw data, with reads discarded if the reads contained adapters or uncalled bases, had a mean Phred below 15, or lacked an exact constant-primer or identifier match. COPE v1.2.5 was used to merge high-quality paired reads, and clonotypes were defined as unique nucleotide sequences. MiTCR v1.1 was used to align the clonotypes against IMGT TRBV, TRBD and TRBJ reference segments. The analysis included only V-J combinations with a frequency above 0.0001, which together covered 99% to 99.2% of the repertoires. A TCS score was defined as the ratio between F50 (clonal expansion) and ExV (chaos), using BLOSUM62-based TCRdist between CDR3 peptides within each V-J. Welch's t-statistics and random forest reduced several hundred V-J features to roughly 13, which were used in a naive Bayes classifier (R e1071). The Morisita-Horn index was used to measure how similar the thyroid and blood repertoires were. Through fastp at Q25 and MiXCR, TCRdb rebuilt clones from the public reads, retaining in-frame beta chains. Each CDR3 protein gets just one entry, which takes the most common genes and DNA from the rows behind it. V and J calls and clone size were set by TCRdb, not the authors. This sample gives around 97,000 distinct CDR3 sequences in total; around 50% of them show up just once. The ten largest clones capture about 25% of the sample.

The receptor was isolated from a man in his forties with Graves' hyperthyroidism. Sequencing input: blood.

The CDR3 here reads CVSSLEVASVQCF. The nucleotides are TGTGTCAGCAGCTTAGAGGTAGCAAGCGTGCAGTGCTTC. The chain employs TRBV7-6 and TRBJ2-7; the D gene cannot be resolved reliably. The CDR3 covers 13 residues, taking in both the cysteine and the phenylalanine. Only the CDR3 DNA is retained, 39 bases long and in frame from the first base. The germline V gene sets CDR1 to SGHVS and CDR2 to FNYEAQ. Reference TRBV7-6 and TRBJ2-7 genes cover what lies past the CDR3, so the full variable domain is GAGVSQSPRYKVTKRGQDVALRCDPISGHVSLYWYRQALGQGPEFLTYFNYEAQQDKSGLPNDRFSAERPEGSISTLTIQRTEQRDSAMYRCVSSLEVASVQCFGPGTRLTVT.